Described below is a single TCR beta chain sequence and its context. The target antigen is unknown. This entry belongs to a study of blood T cells in healthy people across ages. Study-level findings and limits: Investigators treated diversity estimates from one million T cells as underestimates.

A sample-barcoded 5' primer and a J-beta primer mix were used in a second PCR of roughly 7 to 11 cycles. Sequencing yielded, for each sample, at least 3 million paired-end reads carrying CDR3. Each CDR3 protein gets one entry after TCRdb re-called the 5' RACE reads with MiXCR. The sample holds 580,000 or so distinct CDR3 sequences; 45% to 55% are singletons and the top ten take about 22%. This CDR3 spans 17 amino acids. Specimen: blood. This receptor was taken from a man aged 80 or over in good health. This chain uses TRBV12-3 or TRBV12-4 with TRBJ2-7; 14 nucleotides align to TRBD2. Near its end, the DNA agrees better with TRBJ2-5, so the J call may be wrong. CDR3 in DNA: TGTGCCAGCAGTAAAGGACTAGCGGGAGGTCTCGCGGAGACCCAGTACTTC. Its protein product is CASSKGLAGGLAETQYF.